The rows below give T cell receptor beta chains drawn from one sample of a study of response to subunit inactivated influenza vaccine. TCRdb reprocessed the RT-PCR reads with MiXCR, giving one entry per CDR3 protein. The sample consists of approximately 700,000 distinct CDR3 sequences, around 16% of them appearing once. The sample was PBMCs from blood, taken approximately 12 days after vaccination. These receptors all come from a man aged 45-65 years who received an inactivated influenza vaccine. CDR3s include the opening cysteine and the closing phenylalanine or tryptophan.

v_call	cdr3_length	cdr3_aa
TRBV12-3/TRBV12-4	14	CASSWGSPREKLFF
TRBV28	11	CASWSNTEAFF
TRBV6-4	15	CASSAMSGSGNTIYF
TRBV7-2	17	CASSLSIFRDEIYEQYF
TRBV12-3/TRBV12-4	14	CASSLEGGTTEAFF
TRBV20-1	12	CSASPGGPEQYF
TRBV12-3/TRBV12-4	14	CASNSYGLGQPQHF
TRBV7-2	14	CASSAGSGRYEQYF
TRBV20-1	14	CSAIARRKGTEAFF
TRBV7-7	15	CASSGAAGGSGELFF
TRBV15	15	CATSRERSSYNEQFF
TRBV3-1	14	CASSPGLDQETQYF
TRBV6-1	14	CASSLVFPLYEQYF
TRBV12-3/TRBV12-4	14	CASSLMGFSYEQYF
TRBV4-1	14	CASSQPWTEETQYF
TRBV20-1	16	CSARDPLGYRSYEQYF
TRBV7-9	14	CASSPVDSNQPQHF
TRBV12-3/TRBV12-4	13	CASSFTGGTEAFF
TRBV4-3	17	CASSQSWTGGMYTEAFF
TRBV15	15	CATSRDFGLEETQYF
TRBV9	12	CASSVDGGTQYF
TRBV7-5	14	CISVPEVTPVEQYF
TRBV10-3	16	CAISPGTPPGTGELFF
TRBV12-3/TRBV12-4	13	CASSFNRADGQYF
TRBV5-1	14	CASSYGTGHYEQYF
TRBV20-1	16	CSAITLLAESSYEQYF
TRBV11-3	14	CASSRDGPNTEAFF
TRBV28	15	CASRLPGQLSYEQYF
TRBV11-2	16	CASSSRQTTSTDTQYF
TRBV20-1	14	CSAGFQGFSYEQYF
TRBV5-4	14	CASSTLASQETQYF
TRBV7-2	15	CASRSQGIGNTEAFF
TRBV11-1	18	CASSPLGGGFSGANVLTF
TRBV28	14	CASSLGSSSGEQYF
TRBV2	18	CASYLRGQSPTNTGELFF
TRBV9	12	CASSVGGTEQFF
TRBV7-9	15	CASSSRDRDTGELFF
TRBV11-2	18	CASSLTPGQGSTNEKLFF
TRBV10-1	16	CASSDSGQGPQETQYF
TRBV5-1	18	CASSTRDRTSATNEKLFF
TRBV11-2	18	CASSQPGGLAGAYNEQFF
TRBV11-2	13	CASSLTRNTEAFF
TRBV5-1	15	CASSRQTWADGEQFF
TRBV15	16	CATSRDRGNSNQPQHF
TRBV6-1	14	CASRSWLYAPTQYF
TRBV5-1	15	CASSLGLATADTQYF
TRBV7-2	17	CASSPRGGASGWDTQYF
TRBV29-1	16	CSVGGVAGSPYNEQFF
TRBV12-3/TRBV12-4	15	CASSWGPGLSYEQYF
TRBV5-1	16	CASSSTGDSYNSPLHF
TRBV4-2	14	CASSQDASGETQYF
TRBV5-1	19	CASSLGLAGQSANTGELFF
TRBV24-1	16	CATSDPTGSGANVLTF
TRBV7-6	16	CASSILTSPPYNEQFF
TRBV15	16	CATSRADSLKGGEQYF
TRBV6-2/TRBV6-3	12	CASRDREYEQYF
TRBV7-2	16	CASSPMTGTGTGGYAF